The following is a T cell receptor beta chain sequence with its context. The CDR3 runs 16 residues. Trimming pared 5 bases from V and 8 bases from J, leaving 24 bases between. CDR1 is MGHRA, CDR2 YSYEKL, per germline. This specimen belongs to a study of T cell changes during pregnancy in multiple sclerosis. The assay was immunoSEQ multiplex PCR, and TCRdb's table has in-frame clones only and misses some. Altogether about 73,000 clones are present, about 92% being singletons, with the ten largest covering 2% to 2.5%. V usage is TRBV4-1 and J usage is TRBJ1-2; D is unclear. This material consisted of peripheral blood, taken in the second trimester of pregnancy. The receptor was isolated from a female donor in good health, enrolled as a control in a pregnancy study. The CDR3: CASSGSPAAVRRGYTF. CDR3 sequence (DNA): TGCGCCAGCAGCGGCTCCCCGGCGGCAGTCCGCCGGGGCTACACCTTC.